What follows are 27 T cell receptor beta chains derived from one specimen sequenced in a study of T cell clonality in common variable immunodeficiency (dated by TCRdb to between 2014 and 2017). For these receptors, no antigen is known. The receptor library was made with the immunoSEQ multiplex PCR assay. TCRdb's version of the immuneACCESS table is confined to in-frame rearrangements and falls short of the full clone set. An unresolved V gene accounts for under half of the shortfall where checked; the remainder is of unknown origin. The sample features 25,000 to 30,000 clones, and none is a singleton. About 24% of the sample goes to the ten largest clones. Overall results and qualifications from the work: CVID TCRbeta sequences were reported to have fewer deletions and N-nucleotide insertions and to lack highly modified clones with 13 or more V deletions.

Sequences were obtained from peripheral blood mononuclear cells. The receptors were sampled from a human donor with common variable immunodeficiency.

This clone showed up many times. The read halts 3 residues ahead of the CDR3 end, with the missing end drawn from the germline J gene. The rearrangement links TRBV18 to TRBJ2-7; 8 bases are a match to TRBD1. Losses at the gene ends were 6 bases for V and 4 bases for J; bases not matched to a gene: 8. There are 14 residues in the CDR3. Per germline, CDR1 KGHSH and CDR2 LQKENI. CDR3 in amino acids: CASSDTTGAYEQYF. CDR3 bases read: TGTGCCAGCTCCGATACGACAGGGGCGTACGAG.

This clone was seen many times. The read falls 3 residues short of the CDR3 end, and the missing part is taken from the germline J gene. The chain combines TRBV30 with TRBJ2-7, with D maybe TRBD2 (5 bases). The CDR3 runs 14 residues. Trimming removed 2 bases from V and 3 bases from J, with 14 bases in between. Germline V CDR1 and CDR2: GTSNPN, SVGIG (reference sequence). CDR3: CAWSTTGRGYEQYF. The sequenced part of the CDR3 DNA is TGTGCCTGGAGTACAACCGGACGGGGCTACGAG.

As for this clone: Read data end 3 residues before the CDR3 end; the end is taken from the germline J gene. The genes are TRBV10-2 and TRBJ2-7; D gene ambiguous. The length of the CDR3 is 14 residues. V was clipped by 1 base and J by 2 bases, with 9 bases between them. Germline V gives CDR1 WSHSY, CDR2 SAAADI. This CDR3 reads CASSELSGAYEQYF. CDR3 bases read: TGCGCCAGCAGTGAGTTATCAGGCGCCTACGAG.

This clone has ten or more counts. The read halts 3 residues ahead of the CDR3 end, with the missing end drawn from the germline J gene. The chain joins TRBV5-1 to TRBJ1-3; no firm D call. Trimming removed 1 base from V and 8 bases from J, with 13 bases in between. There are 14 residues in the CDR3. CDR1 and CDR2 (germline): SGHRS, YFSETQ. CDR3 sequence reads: CASSLSPSQDTIYF. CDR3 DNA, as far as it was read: TGCGCCAGCAGCTTGAGTCCTTCGCAGGACACC.

CDR3: CASSERGLEVGEQFF. The covered CDR3 bases are TGTGCCAGCAGTGAAAGGGGACTAGAAGTAGGTGAG. This chain joins TRBV6-1 and TRBJ2-1; 8 bases fit TRBD2. The read ends 3 residues early relative to the CDR3; the germline J gene fills the gap. The germline V gene has CDR1 MNHNS and CDR2 SASEGT. V shed 2 bases, J shed 9 bases, and the junction held 9 bases outside the gene matches. This CDR3 is 15 amino acids long.

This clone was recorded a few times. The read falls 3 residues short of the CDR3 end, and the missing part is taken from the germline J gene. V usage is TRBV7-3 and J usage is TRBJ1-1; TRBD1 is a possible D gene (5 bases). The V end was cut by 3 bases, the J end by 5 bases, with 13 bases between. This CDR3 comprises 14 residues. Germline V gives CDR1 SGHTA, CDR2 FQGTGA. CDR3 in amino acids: CASSFGGGSTEAFF. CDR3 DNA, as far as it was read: TGTGCCAGCAGCTTCGGTGGGGGGAGTACTGAA.

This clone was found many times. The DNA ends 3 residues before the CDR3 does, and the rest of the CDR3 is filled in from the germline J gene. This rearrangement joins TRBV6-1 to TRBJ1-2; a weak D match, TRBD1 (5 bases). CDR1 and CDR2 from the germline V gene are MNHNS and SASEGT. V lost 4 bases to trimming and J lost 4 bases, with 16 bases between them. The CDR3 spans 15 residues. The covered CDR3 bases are TGTGCCAGCAGTGCCCCCTCAGGGATTACCTATGGC. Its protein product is CASSAPSGITYG. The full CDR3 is CASSAPSGITYGYTF.

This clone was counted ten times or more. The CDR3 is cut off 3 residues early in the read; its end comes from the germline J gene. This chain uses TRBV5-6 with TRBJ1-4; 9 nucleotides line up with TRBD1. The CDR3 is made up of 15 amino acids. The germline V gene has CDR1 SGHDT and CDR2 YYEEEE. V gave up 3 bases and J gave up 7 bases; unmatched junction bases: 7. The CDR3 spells CASSYGTGSGEKLFF. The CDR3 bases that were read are TGTGCCAGCAGCTACGGGACAGGGTCCGGTGAAAAA. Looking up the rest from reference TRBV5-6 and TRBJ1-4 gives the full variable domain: DAGVTQSPTHLIKTRGQQVTLRCSPKSGHDTVSWYQQALGQGPQFIFQYYEEEERQRGNFPDRFSGHQFPNYSSELNVNALLLGDSALYLCASSYGTGSGEKLFFGSGTQLSVL.

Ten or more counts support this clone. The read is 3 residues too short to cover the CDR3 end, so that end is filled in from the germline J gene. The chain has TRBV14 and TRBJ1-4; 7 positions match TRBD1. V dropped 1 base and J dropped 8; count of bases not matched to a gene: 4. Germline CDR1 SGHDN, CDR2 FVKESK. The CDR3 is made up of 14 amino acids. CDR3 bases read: TGTGCCAGCAGCCAAGGACAGGGCAGCGAAAAA. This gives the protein CASSQGQGSEK. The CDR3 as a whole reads CASSQGQGSEKLFF.

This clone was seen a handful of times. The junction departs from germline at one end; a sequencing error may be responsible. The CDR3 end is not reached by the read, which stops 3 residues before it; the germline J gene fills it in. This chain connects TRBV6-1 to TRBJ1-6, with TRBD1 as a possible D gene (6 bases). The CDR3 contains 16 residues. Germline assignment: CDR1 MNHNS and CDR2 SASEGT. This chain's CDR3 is CASSVTGTRYKSPLHF. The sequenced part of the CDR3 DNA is TGTGCCAGCAGTGTGACAGGAACCCGATATAAGTCACCC.

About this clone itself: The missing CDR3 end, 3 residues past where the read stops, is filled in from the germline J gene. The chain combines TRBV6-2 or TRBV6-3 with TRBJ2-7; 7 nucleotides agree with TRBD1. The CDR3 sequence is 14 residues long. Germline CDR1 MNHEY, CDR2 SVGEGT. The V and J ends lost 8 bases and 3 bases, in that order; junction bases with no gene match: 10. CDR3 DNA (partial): TGTGCCAGCGTACGAGGGGGCCCCTTCTACGAG. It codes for CASVRGGPFYE. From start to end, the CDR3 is CASVRGGPFYEQYF.

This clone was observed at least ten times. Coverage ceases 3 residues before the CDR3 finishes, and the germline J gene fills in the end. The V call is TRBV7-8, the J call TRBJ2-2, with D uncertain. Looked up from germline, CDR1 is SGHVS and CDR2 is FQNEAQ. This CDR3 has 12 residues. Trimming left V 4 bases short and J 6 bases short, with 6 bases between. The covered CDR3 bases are TGTGCCAGCAGCTCCGAGGCCGGGGAG. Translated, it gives CASSSEAGE. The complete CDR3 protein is CASSSEAGELFF. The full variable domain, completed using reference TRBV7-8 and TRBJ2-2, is GAGVSQSPRYKVAKRGQDVALRCDPISGHVSLFWYQQALGQGPEFLTYFQNEAQLDKSGLPSDRFFAERPEGSVSTLKIQRTQQEDSAVYLCASSSEAGELFFGEGSRLTVL.

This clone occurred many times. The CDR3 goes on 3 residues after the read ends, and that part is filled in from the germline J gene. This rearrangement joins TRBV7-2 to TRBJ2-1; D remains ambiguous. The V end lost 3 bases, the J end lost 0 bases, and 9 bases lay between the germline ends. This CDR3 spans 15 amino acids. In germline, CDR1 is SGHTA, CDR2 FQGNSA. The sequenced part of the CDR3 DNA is TGTGCCAGCAGCTTCATTCTCGGCTCCTACAATGAG. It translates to CASSFILGSYNE. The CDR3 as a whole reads CASSFILGSYNEQFF. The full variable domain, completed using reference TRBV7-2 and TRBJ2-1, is GAGVSQSPSNKVTEKGKDVELRCDPISGHTALYWYRQSLGQGLEFLIYFQGNSAPDKSGLPSDRFSAERTGGSVSTLTIQRTQQEDSAVYLCASSFILGSYNEQFFGPGTRLTVL.

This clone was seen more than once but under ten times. Here the CDR3 reads CASSLRQGVNEQYF. The sequenced CDR3 bases are TGTGCCAGCAGCTTAAGACAGGGTGTGAACGAG. The chain links TRBV5-4 to TRBJ2-7; 7 nucleotides line up with TRBD1. The CDR3 extends 3 residues past the end of the read, so its final part is completed from the germline J gene. This CDR3 contains 14 residues. V gave up 2 bases and J gave up 5 bases; unmatched junction bases: 7. Germline loops: CDR1 SGHNT, CDR2 YYREEE (reference sequence).

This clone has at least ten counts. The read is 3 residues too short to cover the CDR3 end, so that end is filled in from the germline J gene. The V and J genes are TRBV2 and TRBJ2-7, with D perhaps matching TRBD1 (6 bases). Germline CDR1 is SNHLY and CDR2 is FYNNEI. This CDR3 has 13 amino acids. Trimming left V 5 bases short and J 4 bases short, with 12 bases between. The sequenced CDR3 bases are TGTGCCAGCAGTCTCGGACAGATTTACGAG. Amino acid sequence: CASSLGQIYE. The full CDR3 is CASSLGQIYEQYF.

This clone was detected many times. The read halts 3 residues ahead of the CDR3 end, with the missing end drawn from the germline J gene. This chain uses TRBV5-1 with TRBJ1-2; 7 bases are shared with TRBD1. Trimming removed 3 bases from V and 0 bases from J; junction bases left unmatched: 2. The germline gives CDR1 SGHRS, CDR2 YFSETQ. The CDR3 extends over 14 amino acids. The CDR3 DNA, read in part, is TGCGCCAGCAGCTACGACAGGGCTAACTATGGC. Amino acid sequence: CASSYDRANYG. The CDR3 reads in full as CASSYDRANYGYTF.

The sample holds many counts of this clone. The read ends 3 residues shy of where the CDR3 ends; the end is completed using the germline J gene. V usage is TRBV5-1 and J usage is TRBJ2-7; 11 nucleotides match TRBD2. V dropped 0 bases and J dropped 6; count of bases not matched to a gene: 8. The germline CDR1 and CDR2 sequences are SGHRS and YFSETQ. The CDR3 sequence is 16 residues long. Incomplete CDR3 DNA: TGCGCCAGCAGCTTGGTTAGCGGGGGGGCCAGGGGCGAG. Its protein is CASSLVSGGARGE. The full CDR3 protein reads CASSLVSGGARGEQYF.

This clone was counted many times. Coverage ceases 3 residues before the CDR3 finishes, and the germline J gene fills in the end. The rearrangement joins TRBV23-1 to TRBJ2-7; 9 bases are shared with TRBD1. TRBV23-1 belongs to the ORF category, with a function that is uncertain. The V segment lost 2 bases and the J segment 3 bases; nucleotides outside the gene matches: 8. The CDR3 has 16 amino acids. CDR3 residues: CASSQSGDRAYYEQYF. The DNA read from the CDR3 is TGCGCCAGCAGTCAAAGCGGGGACAGGGCGTACTACGAG.

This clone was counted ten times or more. CDR3 residues: CAWRTGLAYTGELFF. Partial CDR3 DNA: TGTGCCTGGAGGACCGGACTAGCGTACACCGGGGAG. The chain combines TRBV30 with TRBJ2-2, with 9 nucleotides matching TRBD2. The read is 3 residues too short to cover the CDR3 end, so that end is filled in from the germline J gene. Per the germline V gene, CDR1 is GTSNPN and CDR2 is SVGIG (reference sequence). The CDR3 is 15 residues long. V trimming: 3 bases; J trimming: 3 bases; junction bases outside the gene matches: 5.

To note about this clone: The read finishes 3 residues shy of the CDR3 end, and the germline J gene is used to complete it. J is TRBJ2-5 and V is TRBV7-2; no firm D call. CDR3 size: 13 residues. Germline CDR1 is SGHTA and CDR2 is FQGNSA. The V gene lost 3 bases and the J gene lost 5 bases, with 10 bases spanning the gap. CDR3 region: CASSFYLIETQYF. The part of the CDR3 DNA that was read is TGTGCCAGCAGCTTCTATCTCATCGAGACC.

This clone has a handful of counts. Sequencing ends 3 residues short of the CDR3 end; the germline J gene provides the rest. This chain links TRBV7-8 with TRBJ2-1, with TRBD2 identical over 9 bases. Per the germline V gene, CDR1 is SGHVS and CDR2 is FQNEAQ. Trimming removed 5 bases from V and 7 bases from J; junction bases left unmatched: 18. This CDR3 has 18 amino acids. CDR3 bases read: TGTGCCAGCAGCCCACTTCGAGCAGGCGGGGGGGCCTCTAATGAG. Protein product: CASSPLRAGGGASNE. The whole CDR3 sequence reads CASSPLRAGGGASNEQFF.

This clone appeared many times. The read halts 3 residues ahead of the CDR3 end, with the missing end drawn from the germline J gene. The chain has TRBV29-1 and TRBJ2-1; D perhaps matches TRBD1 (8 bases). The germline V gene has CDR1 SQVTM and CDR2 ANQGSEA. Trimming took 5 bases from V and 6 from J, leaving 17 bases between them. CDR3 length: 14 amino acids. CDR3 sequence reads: CSVQAGGGGNEQFF. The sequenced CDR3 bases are TGCAGCGTTCAGGCAGGGGGCGGGGGCAATGAG.

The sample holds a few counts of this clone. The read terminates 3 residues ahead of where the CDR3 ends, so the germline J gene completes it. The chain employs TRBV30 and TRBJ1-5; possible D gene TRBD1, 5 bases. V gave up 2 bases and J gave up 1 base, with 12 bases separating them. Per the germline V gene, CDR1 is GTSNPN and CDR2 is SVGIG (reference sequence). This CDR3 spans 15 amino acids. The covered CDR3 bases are TGTGCCTGGAGTTCGGAGGGGCTCAGCAATCAGCCC. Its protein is CAWSSEGLSNQP. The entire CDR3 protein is CAWSSEGLSNQPQHF. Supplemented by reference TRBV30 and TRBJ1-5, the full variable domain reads SQTIHQWPATLVQPVGSPLSLECTVEGTSNPNLYWYRQAAGRGLQLLFYSVGIGQISSEVPQNLSASRPQDRQFILSSKKLLLSDSGFYLCAWSSEGLSNQPQHFGDGTRLSIL.

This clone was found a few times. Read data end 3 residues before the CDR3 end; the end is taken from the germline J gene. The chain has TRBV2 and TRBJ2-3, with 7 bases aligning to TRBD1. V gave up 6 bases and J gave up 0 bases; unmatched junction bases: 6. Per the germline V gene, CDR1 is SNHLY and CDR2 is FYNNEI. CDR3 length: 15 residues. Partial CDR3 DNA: TGTGCCAGCAGCGTAATGGGACAGAGCACAGATACG. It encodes CASSVMGQSTDT. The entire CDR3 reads CASSVMGQSTDTQYF.

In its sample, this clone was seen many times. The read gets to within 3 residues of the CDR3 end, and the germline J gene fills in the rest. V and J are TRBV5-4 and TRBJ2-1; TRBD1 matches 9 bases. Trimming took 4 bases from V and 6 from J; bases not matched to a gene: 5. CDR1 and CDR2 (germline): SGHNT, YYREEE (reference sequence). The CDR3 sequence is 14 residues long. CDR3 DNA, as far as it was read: TGTGCCAGCAGCGGGGGGACAGGGCGCAATGAG. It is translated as CASSGGTGRNE. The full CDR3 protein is CASSGGTGRNEQFF.

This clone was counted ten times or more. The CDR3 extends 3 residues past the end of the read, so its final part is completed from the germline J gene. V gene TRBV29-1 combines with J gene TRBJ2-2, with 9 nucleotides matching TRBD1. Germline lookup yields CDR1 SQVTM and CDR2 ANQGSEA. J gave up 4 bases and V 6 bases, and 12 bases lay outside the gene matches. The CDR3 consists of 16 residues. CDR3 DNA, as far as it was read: TGCAGCGTAACACCAACAGGGGGCGTTAGCACCGGGGAG. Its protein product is CSVTPTGGVSTGE. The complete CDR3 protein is CSVTPTGGVSTGELFF.

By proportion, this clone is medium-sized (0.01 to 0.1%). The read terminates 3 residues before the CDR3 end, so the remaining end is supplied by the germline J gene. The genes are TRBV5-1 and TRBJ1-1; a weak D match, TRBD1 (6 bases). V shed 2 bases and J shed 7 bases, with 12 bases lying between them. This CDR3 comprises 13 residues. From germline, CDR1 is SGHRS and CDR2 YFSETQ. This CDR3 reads CASSLGGFSEAFF. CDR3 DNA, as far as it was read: TGCGCCAGCAGCTTAGGGGGATTCAGTGAA.